These 13 T cell receptor beta chains were all obtained from the same sample, sequenced in a study of shared clonotypes between healthy human individuals. Produced via immunoSEQ multiplex PCR; TCRdb's table is partial and in-frame only. The sample lists about 2.3 million clones, around 90% occurring once. The specimen sequenced was naive CD4+ T cells from PBMCs. Subset defined: CD45RA+ positively selected. These TCRs come from a man aged 18 to 29 in good health. Some clones in this sample may be carry-over from other donors' samples.

The V and J genes are TRBV7-2 and TRBJ2-1; a weak D match, TRBD1 (5 bases). This CDR3 has 15 residues. Per germline, CDR1 SGHTA and CDR2 FQGNSA. The V end was cut by 5 bases, the J end by 5 bases, with 16 bases between. This chain's CDR3 is CASSNRQTSDNEQFF. CDR3 coding DNA: TGTGCCAGCAGCAACCGACAGACGTCCGACAATGAGCAGTTCTTC.

As for this clone: This specimen includes other DNA sequences encoding the same CDR3. This chain joins TRBV28 and TRBJ2-1, with 12 bases that match TRBD2. Germline CDR1 and CDR2: MDHEN and SYDVKM. The CDR3 extends over 15 amino acids. V gave up 8 bases and J gave up 4 bases; unmatched junction bases: 6. The CDR3 nucleotides read TGTGCCAGCTCCCTAGCGGGAGGGCTGTACAATGAGCAGTTCTTC. Translated: CASSLAGGLYNEQFF.

The chain couples TRBV10-3 to TRBJ2-2, with a tentative D call TRBD2 (6 bases). V lost 2 bases and J 4 bases, leaving 14 bases between the germline ends. Germline CDR1 and CDR2: ENHRY and SYGVKD. The CDR3 contains 16 residues. The CDR3 DNA reads TGTGCCATCAGTGAGGGTGGGAGGCCGGGCACCGGGGAGCTGTTTTTT. This codes for CAISEGGRPGTGELFF.

The chain combines TRBV6-1 with TRBJ2-2; D call uncertain. V was clipped by 7 bases and J by 1 base, with 1 base between them. In germline, CDR1 is MNHNS, CDR2 SASEGT. This CDR3 has 11 residues. The CDR3 loop reads CASMNTGELFF. The CDR3 DNA sequence: TGTGCCAGCATGAACACCGGGGAGCTGTTTTTT.

This clone was seen a single time. The J gene is TRBJ2-5, the V gene TRBV7-2; D is tentatively TRBD1 or TRBD2 (5 bases each). The CDR3 extends over 15 amino acids. The ends were cut back, 3 bases at V and 5 bases at J, with 16 bases in the middle. Germline values: CDR1 SGHTA, CDR2 FQGNSA. CDR3 residues: CASSFGTGGRETQYF. The DNA for the CDR3 is TGTGCCAGCAGCTTTGGAACAGGCGGGCGGGAGACCCAGTACTTC.

A note on this clone: Within the sample, other DNA sequences also encode this same CDR3. This chain uses TRBV20-1 with TRBJ2-7; D not resolved. CDR1 DFQATT and CDR2 SNEGSKA come from the germline V gene (reference sequence). The CDR3 sequence is 11 residues long. Deletions cut 2 bases from V and 3 bases from J, with 5 bases between. This CDR3 reads CSARLNYEQYF. As DNA, the CDR3 is TGCAGTGCTAGACTCAACTACGAGCAGTACTTC.

The chain recombines TRBV11-2 with TRBJ2-7; no clear D. V lost 0 bases, J lost 2 bases, and 11 bases lay in between. The CDR3 runs to 15 residues. Germline V gene lookup returns CDR1 SGHAT and CDR2 FQNNGV. The chain's CDR3 is CASSLDLLGPYEQYF. The CDR3 bases are TGTGCCAGCAGCTTAGACTTGCTCGGACCCTACGAGCAGTACTTC.

V usage is TRBV27 and J usage is TRBJ2-2, with 8 bases matching TRBD2. Germline CDR1 reads MNHEY; CDR2 reads SMNVEV (reference sequence). The V segment lost 7 bases and the J segment 6 bases; nucleotides outside the gene matches: 10. The CDR3 has 15 residues. The CDR3 nucleotides are TGTGCCAGCATTACCCAGGCGGGAGGCGCCGGGGAGCTGTTTTTT. Protein product: CASITQAGGAGELFF.

CDR3: CASGRDRPNTEAFF. In DNA, the CDR3 is TGTGCCAGCGGGAGGGATCGACCGAACACTGAAGCTTTCTTT. The chain carries TRBV5-4 and TRBJ1-1; no clear D. The V end lost 7 bases, the J end lost 1 base, and 14 bases lay between the germline ends. In germline, CDR1 is SGHNT, CDR2 YYREEE (reference sequence). The CDR3 extends over 14 amino acids.

As concerns this clone: Other DNA sequences in the same sample also yield this CDR3. This chain joins TRBV6-6 and TRBJ1-2, with 7 bases identical to TRBD1. This CDR3 contains 12 residues. Per the germline V gene, CDR1 is MNHNY and CDR2 is SVGAGI (reference sequence). Trimming at V came to 6 bases and at J to 6 bases, leaving 4 bases not matched to a gene. CDR3 loop: CASSPTGDGYTF. CDR3 in DNA: TGTGCCAGCAGCCCAACAGGGGATGGCTACACCTTC.

The chain is built from TRBV5-1 and TRBJ2-1; 8 bases agree with TRBD2. Trimming at V came to 0 bases and at J to 6 bases, leaving 11 bases not matched to a gene. The CDR3 spans 17 residues. CDR1 is SGHRS, CDR2 YFSETQ, per germline. CDR3 protein: CASSLAEAGGPPNEQFF. CDR3 nucleotide sequence: TGCGCCAGCAGCTTGGCCGAGGCGGGAGGCCCCCCCAATGAGCAGTTCTTC.

The V and J genes are TRBV7-8 and TRBJ2-5; 7 nucleotides align to TRBD2. V shed 7 bases, J shed 1 base, and the junction held 12 bases outside the gene matches. Germline values: CDR1 SGHVS, CDR2 FQNEAQ. This CDR3 spans 16 amino acids. The CDR3, as DNA: TGTGCCAGCAACCCCATGAAGGGCGGGAGCCAAGAGACCCAGTACTTC. This encodes CASNPMKGGSQETQYF.

V is TRBV28 and J is TRBJ2-7, with TRBD1 as a possible D gene (5 bases). This CDR3 is built from 13 residues. Germline V gene data show CDR1 as MDHEN and CDR2 as SYDVKM. The V end was cut by 10 bases, the J end by 3 bases, with 16 bases between. CDR3 region: CANSRAPHYEQYF. CDR3 DNA sequence: TGTGCCAACTCCAGGGCCCCTCACTACGAGCAGTACTTC.